Presented here are 17 T cell receptor beta chains from one specimen sequenced in a study of cytomegalovirus exposure and HLA in healthy donors. The primer mix had 60 Vbeta and 13 Jbeta primers. Libraries were prepared by immunoSEQ multiplex PCR; TCRdb keeps only in-frame clonotypes and omits some of them. This repertoire shows under 200,000 clones, about 65% found once; its top ten account for 4.5%. Material for sequencing was PBMCs. Receptor source: a woman aged 18 to 35 in good health and CMV-seropositive.

This clone has only a few counts. The chain recombines TRBV4-3 with TRBJ2-3; 8 bases map to TRBD2. CDR3 length: 19 residues. The germline CDR1 and CDR2 sequences are LGHNA and YSLEER. V shed 0 bases and J 2 bases; nucleotides not matched to a gene: 13. In DNA form, the CDR3 reads TGCGCCAGCAGCCAAGATCATTTCCGGCGGGGGGCCTACACAGATACGCAGTATTTT. Translating it yields CASSQDHFRRGAYTDTQYF.

This clone appeared a single time. The J gene is TRBJ1-2, the V gene TRBV28; 11 bases agree with TRBD1. This CDR3 has 14 amino acids. After removal of 3 bases from V and 5 bases from J, the junction contained 2 bases not matched to a gene. Germline V gene sequence: CDR1 MDHEN, CDR2 SYDVKM. The CDR3 nucleotides are TGTGCCAGCAGTTTGGGGACAGGGGGGTATGGCTACACCTTC. It translates to CASSLGTGGYGYTF.

This clone has only a few counts. The rearrangement joins TRBV27 to TRBJ1-5; D unresolved. Trimming took 2 bases from V and 5 from J, leaving 7 bases between them. The CDR3 loop spans 13 amino acids. CDR1 and CDR2 from the germline V gene are MNHEY and SMNVEV (reference sequence). The CDR3: CASSLGVDQPQHF. The CDR3 DNA reads as TGTGCCAGCAGTTTAGGAGTTGATCAGCCCCAGCATTTT.

This clone was seen a few times. The V gene is TRBV30, the J gene TRBJ1-1; 8 bases agree with TRBD1. Germline CDR1 and CDR2: GTSNPN and SVGIG (reference sequence). V shed 5 bases, J shed 6 bases, and the junction held 8 bases outside the gene matches. This CDR3 has 13 amino acids. The CDR3 nucleotides are TGTGCCTGGCTAGGACAGGGTGTGTCTGAAGCTTTCTTT. It is translated as CAWLGQGVSEAFF.

The rearrangement uses TRBV29-1 and TRBJ2-7; 11 nucleotides agree with TRBD2. CDR1 is SQVTM, CDR2 ANQGSEA, per germline. V dropped 7 bases and J dropped 5; count of bases not matched to a gene: 7. There are 13 residues in the CDR3. The CDR3 loop reads CSARLAGYHEQYF. The CDR3 DNA sequence: TGCAGCGCCCGACTAGCGGGGTACCACGAGCAGTACTTC.

V is TRBV2 and J is TRBJ2-7, with D possibly matching TRBD1 (6 bases). Per the germline V gene, CDR1 is SNHLY and CDR2 is FYNNEI. The CDR3 loop spans 13 amino acids. Trimming left V 8 bases short and J 3 bases short, with 14 bases between. CDR3 loop: CASGRTEDYEQYF. The CDR3 DNA follows: TGTGCCAGCGGAAGGACAGAAGACTACGAGCAGTACTTC.

This clone has a handful of counts. The chain carries TRBV7-3 and TRBJ2-5; D is ambiguous. Trimming pared 2 bases from V and 0 bases from J, leaving 4 bases between. Per the germline V gene, CDR1 is SGHTA and CDR2 is FQGTGA. There are 13 residues in the CDR3. As DNA, the CDR3 is TGTGCCAGCAGCTTAGCAGACCAAGAGACCCAGTACTTC. As protein: CASSLADQETQYF.

The chain combines TRBV11-2 with TRBJ1-4; D is possibly TRBD1 (6 bases). The length of the CDR3 is 14 residues. The germline gives CDR1 SGHAT, CDR2 FQNNGV. V lost 5 bases and J lost 3, with 10 bases in between. CDR3 sequence reads: CASSVTGPNEKLFF. DNA of the CDR3: TGTGCCAGCAGCGTAACAGGGCCTAATGAAAAACTGTTTTTT.

CDR3 protein: CATSSGGGGDTEAFF. The CDR3, as DNA: TGTGCCACCAGCAGCGGGGGAGGGGGGGACACTGAAGCTTTCTTT. V and J are TRBV15 and TRBJ1-1, with a possible D match to TRBD1 (6 bases). This CDR3 is built from 15 residues. The V and J ends lost 3 bases and 3 bases respectively, with 14 bases between them. Germline V gene lookup returns CDR1 LNHNV and CDR2 YYDKDF (reference sequence).

As regards this clone: Within the sample, other DNA sequences also encode this same CDR3. The rearrangement joins TRBV5-1 to TRBJ2-2; D is unclear. The CDR3 has 14 residues. Germline CDR1 and CDR2: SGHRS and YFSETQ. Trimming left V 2 bases short and J 1 base short, with 6 bases between. DNA for the CDR3: TGCGCCAGCAGCTTAGCAGGGAACACCGGGGAGCTGTTTTTT. It is translated as CASSLAGNTGELFF.

With regard to this clone: Germline is not matched at one junction end, which may reflect a read error. The chain links TRBV19 to TRBJ2-3, with 11 bases matching TRBD2. The CDR3 consists of 17 residues. Germline V gene data show CDR1 as LNHDA and CDR2 as SQIVND (reference sequence). CDR3 sequence reads: CATAHGTSGLYTDAQYF. CDR3 in DNA: TGTGCCACCGCCCACGGGACTAGCGGTCTTTACACAGATGCGCAGTATTTT. Variable domain in full (rest from reference TRBV19 and TRBJ2-3): DGGITQSPKYLFRKEGQNVTLSCEQNLNHDAMYWYRQDPGQGLRLIYYSQIVNDFQKGDIAEGYSVSREKKESFPLTVTSAQKNPTAFYLCATAHGTSGLYTDAQYFGPGTRLTVL.

The V call is TRBV5-1, the J call TRBJ2-1; no firm D call. CDR3 size: 15 residues. Trimming removed 0 bases from V and 0 bases from J, with 7 bases in between. The germline V gene has CDR1 SGHRS and CDR2 YFSETQ. The CDR3 here is CASSLVESSYNEQFF. Here the CDR3 DNA reads TGCGCCAGCAGCTTGGTGGAGAGCTCCTACAATGAGCAGTTCTTC.

J is TRBJ1-5 and V is TRBV27; weak D call: TRBD1 (6 bases). The CDR3 is 15 amino acids. CDR1 MNHEY and CDR2 SMNVEV come from the germline V gene (reference sequence). V lost 2 bases and J 4 bases, leaving 12 bases between the germline ends. The CDR3 bases are TGTGCCAGCAGTTTAGAGGGACATCAAAATCAGCCCCAGCATTTT. It translates to CASSLEGHQNQPQHF.

The rearrangement links TRBV19 to TRBJ2-7, with a tentative D call TRBD1 (6 bases). Per germline, CDR1 LNHDA and CDR2 SQIVND (reference sequence). The CDR3 runs 14 residues. V lost 6 bases and J 3 bases, leaving 15 bases between the germline ends. In DNA form, the CDR3 reads TGTGCCAGTAGCGCTACAGGGATAGTCTACGAGCAGTACTTC. It is translated as CASSATGIVYEQYF.

On this clone itself: The junction and the germline gene differ at one end; a read error may be behind it. The V gene is TRBV7-9, the J gene TRBJ1-1, with D perhaps TRBD1 (5 bases). The CDR3 is made up of 13 amino acids. Germline V gives CDR1 SEHNR, CDR2 FQNEAQ (reference sequence). The CDR3 protein is CSSSPQGNTEAFF. DNA for the CDR3: TGTTCCAGCAGCCCTCAGGGGAACACTGAAGCTTTCTTT.

The chain's CDR3 is CASTITDTQYF. For the CDR3, the DNA is TGTGCCAGCACCATCACAGATACGCAGTATTTT. The chain links TRBV6-1 to TRBJ2-3; D uncertain. Germline CDR1 is MNHNS and CDR2 is SASEGT. V shed 7 bases and J shed 2 bases, with 4 bases lying between them. This CDR3 contains 11 residues.

J is TRBJ2-4 and V is TRBV4-2; the match to TRBD1 covers 8 bases. V lost 1 base and J lost 8; bases outside the gene matches: 7. Germline CDR1 is LGHNA and CDR2 is YNFKEQ. This CDR3 has 15 residues. This CDR3 reads CASSQVQDRVDIQYF. Here the CDR3 DNA reads TGTGCCAGCAGCCAAGTCCAGGACAGGGTTGACATTCAGTACTTC.